This T cell receptor beta chain derives from a study of blood T cells in healthy people across ages. Primers used in a second PCR of roughly 7 to 12 cycles were a sample-barcoded 5' primer and a J-beta primer mix. MiXCR, applied by TCRdb to the 5' RACE reads, yields one record per CDR3 protein. This sample has around 620,000 distinct CDR3 sequences; approximately 25% occur once, and the top ten carry less than 20%. CDR1 and CDR2 from the germline V gene are ENHRY and SYGVKD. Trimming removed 0 bases from V and 7 bases from J, with 12 bases in between. The CDR3 contains 14 residues. The TCR comes from a woman in her sixties or seventies in good health. Sequencing was carried out using blood. The genes are TRBV10-3 and TRBJ2-5; tentatively, D is TRBD1 or TRBD2 (6 bases each). Here the CDR3 reads CAISESPGARTQYF. CDR3 sequence (DNA): TGTGCCATCAGTGAGTCTCCGGGGGCTCGGACCCAGTACTTC.